The rows below give T cell receptor beta chains drawn from one sample of a study of blood T cell repertoires in COVID-19. Repertoires were generated with immunoSEQ multiplex PCR, while TCRdb's copy carries only in-frame clones and drops some. The table shows some 240,000 clones, with roughly 87% occurring only once. Sequenced material: peripheral blood. These receptors were taken from a man in his sixties who had recovered from COVID-19. Each CDR3 is given with its conserved first and last residue. A D gene is named only where the DNA matches it firmly. The listing skips clone size in some rows; elsewhere it reads once, few, many or a size class.

DNA: TGCGCCAGCAGCCAGACAGGGGCGACCTCCTACAATGAGCAGTTCTTC; CDR3: CASSQTGATSYNEQFF; J: TRBJ2-1; D: TRBD1; size: -; V: TRBV4-1; length: 16
DNA: TGTGCCAGCAGGGACAGGGATTCGACAAACACCATATATTTT; CDR3: CASRDRDSTNTIYF; J: TRBJ1-3; D: TRBD1; size: -; V: TRBV2; length: 14
DNA: TGTGCCAGCACTACGAGAGGGCACGGAAACTATGGCTACACCTTC; CDR3: CASTTRGHGNYGYTF; J: TRBJ1-2; D: -; size: -; V: TRBV27; length: 15
DNA: TGTGCCAGCTCGCGGCGGGAACAGGGGTCTTCAAGCACCGGGGAGCTGTTTTTT; CDR3: CASSRREQGSSSTGELFF; J: TRBJ2-2; D: -; size: -; V: TRBV18; length: 18
DNA: TGTGCCAGCAGAGTAAGCGTCGGTAGCAATCAGCCCCAGCATTTT; CDR3: CASRVSVGSNQPQHF; J: TRBJ1-5; D: -; size: -; V: TRBV6-5; length: 15
DNA: TGTGCCAGCAGTGAATATCTCGTAAAACTGTTTTTT; CDR3: CASSEYLVKLFF; J: TRBJ1-4; D: -; size: once; V: TRBV2; length: 12
DNA: TGTGCCTGGAGTTCCTCGGGGGTAGTAGACTACACCTTC; CDR3: CAWSSSGVVDYTF; J: TRBJ1-2; D: -; size: few; V: TRBV30; length: 13
DNA: TGTGCCAGCAGTACTTCCGTTGGGCGGGGGGGCCAAGAGACCCAGTACTTC; CDR3: CASSTSVGRGGQETQYF; J: TRBJ2-5; D: TRBD2; size: -; V: TRBV27; length: 17
DNA: TGTGCCTGGAGTGTGTCGGGGTACGCATACGAGCAGTACTTC; CDR3: CAWSVSGYAYEQYF; J: TRBJ2-7; D: -; size: -; V: TRBV30; length: 14
DNA: TGCGCCAGCAGCCTGGGCGACGGTGAAGCTTTCTTT; CDR3: CASSLGDGEAFF; J: TRBJ1-1; D: -; size: -; V: TRBV4-1; length: 12
DNA: TGCGCCAGCAGCTTAACTGAGGCACCGAATAATTCACCCCTCCACTTT; CDR3: CASSLTEAPNNSPLHF; J: TRBJ1-6; D: -; size: -; V: TRBV4-1; length: 16